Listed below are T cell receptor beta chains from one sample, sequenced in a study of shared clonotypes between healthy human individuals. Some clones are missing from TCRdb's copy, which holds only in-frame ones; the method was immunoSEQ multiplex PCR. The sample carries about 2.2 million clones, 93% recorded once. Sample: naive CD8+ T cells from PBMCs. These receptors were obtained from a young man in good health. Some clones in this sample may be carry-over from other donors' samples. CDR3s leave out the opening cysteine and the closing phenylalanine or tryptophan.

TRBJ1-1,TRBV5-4,ASSSRGLNTEAF
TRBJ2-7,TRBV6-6,ASSHDRGRFEQY
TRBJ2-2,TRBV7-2,ASSPRRGTNTGELF
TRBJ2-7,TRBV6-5,ASSYVQGASYEQY
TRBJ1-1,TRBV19,ASSITRLSEAF
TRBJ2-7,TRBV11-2,ASSLGRGRNYEQY
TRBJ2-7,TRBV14,ASSQQAIVRGYEQY
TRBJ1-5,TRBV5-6,ASSLGRGQPQH
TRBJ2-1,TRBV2,ASTQAAVSSYNEQF
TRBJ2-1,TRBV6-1,ASSEIDEQF
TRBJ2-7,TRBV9,ASSVAPGQFLSEQY
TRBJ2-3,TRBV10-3,AISVGNTQY
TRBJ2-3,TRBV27,ASSLITPSDTQY